A few counts support the clone carrying this T cell receptor (beta chain). The antigen is undetermined. All of the isolated RNA was reverse transcribed, so expressed TCRB transcripts were sequenced. The table came from immunoSEQ multiplex PCR; TCRdb's copy has only in-frame clones and leaves some out. The sample has about 250,000 clones, around an eighth seen once. Germline assignment: CDR1 SGHAT and CDR2 FQNNGV. With 6 bases removed from V and 2 bases from J, the gap between germline ends came to 12 bases. This CDR3 is built from 14 residues. The record originates from a study of beta chain features in type 1 diabetes. Study-wide results and limits: A moderate, significant TCRB CDR3 shortening appeared in type 1 diabetes across four CD4+ subsets.

This TCR derives from a woman aged 40-49 years in good health. The chain combines TRBV11-2 with TRBJ2-3; weak D call: TRBD2 (6 bases). The sequencing input was naive CD4+ T cells from blood. CDR3 in amino acids: CASRRRDFTDTQYF. The CDR3 DNA follows: TGTGCCAGCAGACGGAGGGACTTCACAGATACGCAGTATTTT. The full variable domain, with the rest looked up from reference TRBV11-2 and TRBJ2-3, is EAGVAQSPRYKIIEKRQSVAFWCNPISGHATLYWYQQILGQGPKLLIQFQNNGVVDDSQLPKDRFSAERLKGVDSTLKIQPAKLEDSAVYLCASRRRDFTDTQYFGPGTRLTVL.